This T cell receptor beta chain appears in the sequencing data of a study of PD-L1 blockade in urothelial cancer. On the study more broadly: Of approximately 30 patients, around 25 were males with bladder-origin urothelial cancer. Blood was tested 3 weeks (second dose) and 6 weeks into treatment. Specimens of blood held a median count of about 140,000 T cells.

Germline CDR1 is MNHEY and CDR2 is SMNVEV (reference sequence). The CDR3 has 16 amino acids. Trimming shortened V by 1 base and J by 0 bases, and 9 bases separated the two germline ends. Synthetic TCR analog templates were spiked into each PCR. Assay: immunoSEQ multiplex PCR; the TCRdb copy retains only in-frame clones and omits some. The sample records around 46,000 clones, approximately 82% being singletons. Indicated time point: peripheral blood 6 weeks after treatment start. This sequence was found in a man aged 55 to 70 with urothelial cancer. The sample consisted of PBMCs, taken around atezolizumab (anti-PD-L1) treatment. This chain links TRBV27 with TRBJ2-2; TRBD1 might be the D (6 bases). In nucleotides, the CDR3 is TGTGCCAGCAGTTTATATGGGGGCGCGAACACCGGGGAGCTGTTTTTT. This sequence encodes CASSLYGGANTGELFF.